This T cell receptor beta chain was obtained from a study of blood T cell repertoires in COVID-19. The wider study: Sites in the United States, Italy and Spain provided acute and convalescent COVID-19 samples. The analysed material was cDNA or gDNA that came from T cells, B-cell-depleted T cells, or PBMCs.

Deletions cut 4 bases from V and 4 bases from J, with 13 bases between. The CDR3 is made up of 14 amino acids. The germline V gene has CDR1 SEHNR and CDR2 FQNEAQ (reference sequence). Followed longitudinally, the Seattle patients had been enrolled during active infection. Original handling: Amplification from reference gene primers served as the basis for estimated nucleated cell counts. The assay was immunoSEQ multiplex PCR, and TCRdb's table has in-frame clones only and misses some. Clone size and V and J calls were adopted from that table, with D and trimming inferred from the DNA. The sample includes hundreds of thousands of clones, around 92% of them seen just once.

The chain uses TRBV7-9 and TRBJ1-1; no reliable D call. The receptor was isolated from a woman between 25 and 40 years old with COVID-19, enrolled during active disease. The sample consisted of peripheral blood. CDR3 in DNA: TGTGCCAGCAGCTCTGCATTGGAGGCCACTGAAGCTTTCTTT. Its protein product is CASSSALEATEAFF.